These 29 T cell receptor beta chains share one sample of origin, sequenced in a study of OX40 agonist ivuxolimab in advanced cancers. Library preparation was by the immunoSEQ multiplex PCR assay. The source is immuneACCESS, and TCRdb retained only in-frame sequences with V and J called. Part of the clones is not carried over; for the studies checked, unresolved V genes explain less than half of this, and the remainder is unexplained. In all, the sample holds around 56,000 clones, and approximately 80% of those were seen once. The top ten hold approximately 1.5% of the sample. The sample here was CD4+ or CD8+ T cells sorted from blood, taken in a trial of the OX40 agonist ivuxolimab. All receptors come from an adult with an advanced solid tumor such as melanoma, head and neck, liver or kidney cancer.

This chain uses TRBV11-2 with TRBJ2-7; the D call may be TRBD1 or TRBD2 (5 bases each). This CDR3 region has 14 residues. The germline gives CDR1 SGHAT, CDR2 FQNNGV. The V end was cut by 7 bases, the J end by 2 bases, with 15 bases between. CDR3 bases: TGTGCCAGCACCCCCGGTAGGGGACCCTACGAGCAGTACTTC. This sequence encodes CASTPGRGPYEQYF.

This sequence joins TRBV15 and TRBJ1-1; D gene unclear. Germline-derived CDR1 and CDR2 are LNHNV and YYDKDF (reference sequence). This CDR3 is built from 16 residues. V lost 0 bases and J 0 bases, leaving 11 bases between the germline ends. The CDR3 nucleotides read TGTGCCACCAGCAGAGATCTGAACAGTATGAACACTGAAGCTTTCTTT. Encoded protein: CATSRDLNSMNTEAFF.

The count of this clone is one. The rearrangement joins TRBV2 to TRBJ1-6; D is unclear. Germline assignment: CDR1 SNHLY and CDR2 FYNNEI. CDR3 length equals 14 residues. V lost 7 bases and J lost 1, with 8 bases in between. This CDR3 is CASTGESYNSPLHF. The CDR3 DNA sequence: TGTGCCAGCACTGGGGAATCCTATAATTCACCCCTCCACTTT. The whole variable domain, filled in from reference TRBV2 and TRBJ1-6, reads EPEVTQTPSHQVTQMGQEVILRCVPISNHLYFYWYRQILGQKVEFLVSFYNNEISEKSEIFDDQFSVERPDGSNFTLKIRSTKLEDSAMYFCASTGESYNSPLHFGNGTRLTVT.

This clone was seen only a few times. The gene calls are TRBV30 and TRBJ2-5; 8 positions agree with TRBD2. The V gene's germline CDR1 is GTSNPN and CDR2 SVGIG (reference sequence). The V gene end was trimmed by 3 bases and the J gene end by 0 bases; junction bases not matched to a gene: 3. This CDR3 contains 14 residues. The DNA for the CDR3 is TGTGCCTGGAGGCGCGGGAGGTACCAAGAGACCCAGTACTTC. Encoded protein: CAWRRGRYQETQYF.

This chain joins TRBV29-1 and TRBJ1-4; a weak D match, TRBD1 (5 bases). V lost 6 bases to trimming and J lost 0 bases, with 11 bases between them. Germline V gene sequence: CDR1 SQVTM, CDR2 ANQGSEA. This CDR3 has 14 residues. The CDR3 reads CSVVTGATNEKLFF. Written as DNA, the CDR3 is TGCAGCGTAGTAACAGGAGCAACTAATGAAAAACTGTTTTTT.

This clone was counted only a few times. The chain recombines TRBV7-2 with TRBJ2-5; a weak D match, TRBD1 (6 bases). The CDR3 loop spans 14 amino acids. V was cut by 5 bases and J by 1 base, with 11 bases left in between. The germline gives CDR1 SGHTA, CDR2 FQGNSA. The CDR3 nucleotides are TGTGCCAGCAGCCCTGGACAGTCCCAAGAGACCCAGTACTTC. Encoded protein: CASSPGQSQETQYF. The full variable domain, its missing parts supplied by reference TRBV7-2 and TRBJ2-5, is GAGVSQSPSNKVTEKGKDVELRCDPISGHTALYWYRQSLGQGLEFLIYFQGNSAPDKSGLPSDRFSAERTGGSVSTLTIQRTQQEDSAVYLCASSPGQSQETQYFGPGTRLLVL.

CDR3 region: CAWSAQDTQYF. CDR3 nucleotide sequence: TGTGCCTGGAGTGCTCAGGATACGCAGTATTTT. The V gene is TRBV30, the J gene TRBJ2-3; no definite D call. This CDR3 spans 11 amino acids. Trimming stripped 1 base from V and 6 bases from J, with 5 bases between. Germline V gives CDR1 GTSNPN, CDR2 SVGIG (reference sequence).

This chain uses TRBV11-2 with TRBJ2-7; TRBD2 matches at 8 bases. The length of the CDR3 is 14 residues. V was clipped by 6 bases and J by 5 bases; unmatched bases: 9. Germline V gene lookup returns CDR1 SGHAT and CDR2 FQNNGV. CDR3 sequence (DNA): TGTGCCAGCAGTTCTATAGCGGGAAACAACGAGCAGTACTTC. Its protein product is CASSSIAGNNEQYF.

The V call is TRBV5-1, the J call TRBJ1-1; weak D call: TRBD1 (6 bases). The V and J ends lost 2 bases and 4 bases respectively, with 12 bases between them. This CDR3 has 14 residues. Germline CDR1 is SGHRS and CDR2 is YFSETQ. CDR3 amino acids: CASSLQGYGTEAFF. For the CDR3, the DNA is TGCGCCAGCAGCTTACAGGGATATGGCACTGAAGCTTTCTTT.

The chain combines TRBV18 with TRBJ1-1; TRBD1 agrees at 8 bases. The germline gives CDR1 KGHSH, CDR2 LQKENI. There are 14 residues in the CDR3. V shed 5 bases, J shed 5 bases, and the junction held 7 bases outside the gene matches. The CDR3 DNA reads as TGTGCCAGCTCAACGACAGGGGAGGAAACTGAAGCTTTCTTT. This codes for CASSTTGEETEAFF.

This clone has a single count. The chain carries TRBV5-5 and TRBJ1-2; TRBD1 is a possible D gene (5 bases). Germline-derived CDR1 and CDR2 are SGHKS and YYEKEE (reference sequence). The CDR3 length is 15 residues. V was shortened by 1 base and J by 1 base, with 11 bases between the two germline ends. The CDR3 DNA reads TGTGCCAGCAGCTTGTTGACAGCCAATAACTATGGCTACACCTTC. Amino acids: CASSLLTANNYGYTF.

This rearrangement joins TRBV6-5 to TRBJ1-5; D is undetermined. V gave up 2 bases and J gave up 4 bases, with 6 bases separating them. Germline V lookup: CDR1 MNHEY, CDR2 SVGAGI. The CDR3 runs to 13 residues. CDR3 sequence: CASSYRKNQPQHF. CDR3 DNA: TGTGCCAGCAGTTACCGTAAGAATCAGCCCCAGCATTTT.

This clone came up once. This rearrangement joins TRBV11-2 to TRBJ2-1, with D perhaps matching TRBD2 (6 bases). V lost 3 bases, J lost 1 base, and 13 bases lay in between. CDR3 length equals 16 residues. Germline V gives CDR1 SGHAT, CDR2 FQNNGV. The CDR3 is CASSFGGRGSYNEQFF. The CDR3 nucleotides read TGTGCCAGCAGCTTCGGGGGAAGGGGTTCCTACAATGAGCAGTTCTTC.

CDR3 residues: CASNGDRSNYGYTF. Written as DNA, the CDR3 is TGTGCCAGCAACGGGGACAGATCTAACTATGGCTACACCTTC. The V call is TRBV2, the J call TRBJ1-2; 7 bases agree with TRBD1. Germline CDR1 and CDR2: SNHLY and FYNNEI. This CDR3 contains 14 residues. V lost 7 bases and J lost 0; bases outside the gene matches: 5.

The J gene is TRBJ1-6, the V gene TRBV30, with D hard to call. Trimming removed 6 bases from V and 0 bases from J, with 12 bases in between. The CDR3 covers 15 residues. CDR1 GTSNPN and CDR2 SVGIG come from the germline V gene (reference sequence). CDR3 DNA: TGTGCCTGTAAGGTTAGGAGCTCCTATAATTCACCCCTCCACTTT. Residues: CACKVRSSYNSPLHF.

This clone has only a few counts. V and J are TRBV2 and TRBJ2-2, with TRBD2 identical over 8 bases. This CDR3 contains 15 residues. V lost 4 bases and J lost 3; bases outside the gene matches: 4. CDR1 and CDR2 (germline): SNHLY, FYNNEI. CDR3 in DNA: TGTGCCAGCAGTGGGGGTAGCGGGGACACCGGGGAGCTGTTTTTT. Its translation is CASSGGSGDTGELFF.

This rearrangement joins TRBV14 to TRBJ2-7; 14 bases map to TRBD2. Germline V gene data show CDR1 as SGHDN and CDR2 as FVKESK. The CDR3 loop spans 18 amino acids. V dropped 2 bases and J dropped 6; count of bases not matched to a gene: 12. For the CDR3, the DNA is TGTGCCAGCAGCCAATCCTCCGGGACTAGCGGGAGAAAGTCCGAGCAGTACTTC. It encodes CASSQSSGTSGRKSEQYF.

The V gene is TRBV7-2, the J gene TRBJ2-7; D tentatively fits TRBD1 or TRBD2 (5 bases each). Germline values: CDR1 SGHTA, CDR2 FQGNSA. This CDR3 region has 13 residues. The V gene lost 3 bases and the J gene lost 6 bases, with 12 bases spanning the gap. The CDR3 region is CASSFGGKGEQYF. Written as DNA, the CDR3 is TGTGCCAGCAGCTTTGGGGGAAAGGGCGAGCAGTACTTC.

V gene TRBV7-3 combines with J gene TRBJ1-5, with TRBD1 matching over 7 bases. After removal of 5 bases from V and 4 bases from J, the junction contained 5 bases not matched to a gene. CDR1 is SGHTA and CDR2 is FQGTGA in the germline V gene. The CDR3 length is 14 residues. CDR3 region: CASSTRQGNQPQHF. CDR3 bases: TGTGCCAGCAGCACCCGACAGGGAAATCAGCCCCAGCATTTT.

V usage is TRBV19 and J usage is TRBJ2-3; perhaps D is TRBD1 or TRBD2 (5 bases each). The CDR3 consists of 15 residues. Germline V CDR1 and CDR2: LNHDA, SQIVND (reference sequence). Trimming stripped 8 bases from V and 3 bases from J, with 18 bases between. This CDR3 reads CASSGTGFETDTQYF. CDR3 nucleotides: TGTGCCAGTTCGGGAACAGGATTTGAGACAGATACGCAGTATTTT.

This clone is deemed medium-sized (0.01 to 0.1%). This chain joins TRBV4-1 and TRBJ1-5; 7 nucleotides agree with TRBD1. The ends lost 2 bases at V and 3 bases at J; junction bases unmatched: 10. This CDR3 region has 17 residues. Germline assignment: CDR1 MGHRA and CDR2 YSYEKL. CDR3 in amino acids: CASSQTILRGPNQPQHF. CDR3 DNA sequence: TGCGCCAGCAGCCAAACCATCCTTAGGGGGCCCAATCAGCCCCAGCATTTT.

In regard to this clone: The junction differs from germline at one of its ends, possibly a read error. The V and J genes are TRBV7-7 and TRBJ2-2; TRBD1 matches 7 bases. CDR1 and CDR2 (germline): SSHAT, FNYEAQ (reference sequence). This CDR3 region has 13 residues. DNA for the CDR3: TGTGCTAGCAGCCGCGACAGGGACGGGGAGCTGTTTTTT. Encoded protein: CASSRDRDGELFF.

This clone was recorded a few times. The V and J genes are TRBV7-3 and TRBJ2-2; TRBD2 matches 7 bases. The germline V gene has CDR1 SGHTA and CDR2 FQGTGA. The CDR3 covers 15 residues. The J segment lost 1 base and the V segment lost 2 bases, leaving 1 base of the junction unmatched. CDR3 coding DNA: TGTGCCAGCAGCTTAGCTAGCGGGAACACCGGGGAGCTGTTTTTT. This encodes CASSLASGNTGELFF. The whole variable domain, filled in from reference TRBV7-3 and TRBJ2-2, reads GAGVSQTPSNKVTEKGKYVELRCDPISGHTALYWYRQSLGQGPEFLIYFQGTGAADDSGLPNDRFFAVRPEGSVSTLKIQRTERGDSAVYLCASSLASGNTGELFFGEGSRLTVL.

The rearrangement joins TRBV7-3 to TRBJ2-6; the D gene is possibly TRBD1 (5 bases). The CDR3 has 15 residues. Germline CDR1 is SGHTA and CDR2 is FQGTGA. V was clipped by 4 bases and J by 0 bases, with 7 bases between them. Written as DNA, the CDR3 is TGTGCCAGCAGCTATGACAGCTCTGGGGCCAACGTCCTGACTTTC. Translation gives CASSYDSSGANVLTF.

This clone was seen only once. V usage is TRBV30 and J usage is TRBJ2-2; maybe TRBD2 (6 bases). This CDR3 region has 14 residues. The V end was cut by 3 bases, the J end by 4 bases, with 12 bases between. Germline assignment: CDR1 GTSNPN and CDR2 SVGIG (reference sequence). The CDR3 here is CAWRERVITGELFF. The CDR3, as DNA: TGTGCCTGGAGGGAGCGGGTTATCACCGGGGAGCTGTTTTTT.

J is TRBJ1-5 and V is TRBV4-2; 7 nucleotides agree with TRBD1. The germline CDR1 and CDR2 sequences are LGHNA and YNFKEQ. This CDR3 spans 15 amino acids. With 0 bases clipped from V and 6 bases from J, the junction kept 5 bases outside the gene matches. CDR3 coding DNA: TGTGCCAGCAGCCAAGATAGGGGACAGCGTCAGCCCCAGCATTTT. This codes for CASSQDRGQRQPQHF.

The J gene is TRBJ1-2, the V gene TRBV6-5; no clear D. In germline, CDR1 is MNHEY, CDR2 SVGAGI. The ends were cut back, 6 bases at V and 4 bases at J, with 12 bases in the middle. The CDR3 consists of 13 residues. The CDR3 reads CASRPPVGYGYTF. For the CDR3, the DNA is TGTGCCAGCAGACCCCCCGTGGGCTATGGCTACACCTTC.

This chain links TRBV2 with TRBJ1-1, with 7 positions matching TRBD1. Germline values: CDR1 SNHLY, CDR2 FYNNEI. The CDR3 has 14 amino acids. The V segment lost 8 bases and the J segment 4 bases; nucleotides outside the gene matches: 10. CDR3 loop: CASLTQGGGTEAFF. DNA for the CDR3: TGTGCCAGCCTTACGCAGGGGGGCGGCACTGAAGCTTTCTTT.

The chain links TRBV7-2 to TRBJ2-5; possibly TRBD1 for D (5 bases). From germline, CDR1 is SGHTA and CDR2 FQGNSA. Trimming took off 5 bases at V and 5 bases at J, with 21 bases between the two ends. This CDR3 region has 16 residues. In DNA, the CDR3 is TGTGCCAGCAGCCCTACTACGACAGTGTATGCGGAGACCCAGTACTTC. Translated: CASSPTTTVYAETQYF.